These 15 T cell receptor beta chains were all obtained from the same sample, sequenced in a study of T-cell memory formation after mild COVID-19. TCRdb reprocessed the 5' RACE reads with MiXCR, giving one entry per CDR3 protein. Here the sample spans about 560,000 distinct CDR3 sequences, about a fifth being singletons. The sample was PBMCs or a T cell subset sorted from them (not recorded which). The receptors shown here come from an adult woman who had mild COVID-19 (a few samples of this study predate the infection). Cell type and time point are not known.

This rearrangement joins TRBV4-1 to TRBJ2-5; 7 nucleotides align to TRBD2. The V gene end was trimmed by 4 bases and the J gene end by 2 bases; junction bases not matched to a gene: 10. Germline V CDR1 and CDR2: MGHRA, YSYEKL. The CDR3 has 16 amino acids. CDR3 sequence reads: CASSRGGDWTQETQYF. CDR3 nucleotide sequence: TGCGCCAGCAGCCGGGGGGGTGACTGGACTCAAGAGACCCAGTACTTC.

V is TRBV24-1 and J is TRBJ2-1; 7 bases are a match to TRBD2. V lost 4 bases to trimming and J lost 0 bases; unmatched junction nucleotides: 5. Germline V gene sequence: CDR1 KGHDR, CDR2 SFDVKD. CDR3 size: 16 residues. CDR3 bases: TGTGCCACCAGTGAAGCTAGCGGCTTCTCCTACAATGAGCAGTTCTTC. It encodes CATSEASGFSYNEQFF.

The V and J genes are TRBV12-3 or TRBV12-4 and TRBJ2-7; TRBD2 might be the D (6 bases). The CDR3 runs to 14 residues. Trimming removed 2 bases at V and 6 bases at J, with 14 bases between. In DNA form, the CDR3 reads TGTGCCAGCAGTTTAAGTTTCGGAGGGCTCGAGCAGTACTTC. It is translated as CASSLSFGGLEQYF.

This clonotype was seen a handful of times. J is TRBJ2-7 and V is TRBV20-1, with 8 bases matching TRBD2. Germline trimming cut 5 bases from V and 2 bases from J; bases unmatched to any gene: 8. CDR1 and CDR2 from the germline V gene are DFQATT and SNEGSKA (reference sequence). This CDR3 has 14 residues. CDR3 in DNA: TGCAGTGCTTCTGCGGGAGGAAGGCCCTACGAGCAGTACTTC. Its translation: CSASAGGRPYEQYF.

A few counts support this clonotype. The rearrangement uses TRBV29-1 and TRBJ1-2; TRBD1 matches at 10 bases. Trimming took 0 bases from V and 6 from J; bases not matched to a gene: 4. Germline V CDR1 and CDR2: SQVTM, ANQGSEA. The CDR3 length is 14 residues. The CDR3 loop is CSVEDRGTGDGYTF. In nucleotides, the CDR3 is TGCAGCGTTGAAGATCGGGGGACAGGGGATGGCTACACCTTC.

The V and J genes are TRBV7-9 and TRBJ2-5; D perhaps matches TRBD2 (6 bases). CDR3 length equals 13 residues. Germline V gene data show CDR1 as SEHNR and CDR2 as FQNEAQ (reference sequence). CDR3 DNA sequence: TGTGCGACTGGCGGGGTGTATCAAGAGACCCAGTACTTC. Translated: CATGGVYQETQYF.

This clonotype was seen at least ten times. This rearrangement joins TRBV7-2 to TRBJ2-3; D is unresolved. V was shortened by 5 bases and J by 6 bases, with 9 bases between the two germline ends. This CDR3 region has 12 residues. Per germline, CDR1 SGHTA and CDR2 FQGNSA. The CDR3 region has the DNA TGTGCCAGCAGCCGGTCTGTGGATACGCAGTATTTT. Translating gives CASSRSVDTQYF.

The chain joins TRBV7-2 to TRBJ1-2; the match to TRBD1 covers 10 bases. CDR1 is SGHTA, CDR2 FQGNSA, per germline. The CDR3 loop spans 15 amino acids. Losses at the gene ends were 5 bases for V and 3 bases for J; bases not matched to a gene: 6. The DNA for the CDR3 is TGTGCCAGCAGCCGAGGCGGGACAGGGGACTATGGCTACACCTTC. This sequence encodes CASSRGGTGDYGYTF.

The chain carries TRBV7-2 and TRBJ2-1; TRBD2 aligns across 10 bases. Germline CDR1 SGHTA, CDR2 FQGNSA. Trimming cost V 0 bases and J 4 bases; bases outside gene matches: 9. The CDR3 covers 18 residues. The CDR3 nucleotides are TGTGCCAGCAGCTTAGCTGGCGGTCTAGCGGGGGCGTACAATGAGCAGTTCTTC. This translates into CASSLAGGLAGAYNEQFF.

The genes are TRBV24-1 and TRBJ2-1; D assignment may be TRBD1 or TRBD2 (5 bases each). Germline values: CDR1 KGHDR, CDR2 SFDVKD. The CDR3 loop spans 15 amino acids. Trimming shortened V by 8 bases and J by 6 bases, and 19 bases separated the two germline ends. CDR3 residues: CATTSGARGSNEQFF. The CDR3 region has the DNA TGTGCCACCACTTCTGGGGCACGTGGGAGCAATGAGCAGTTCTTC.

V usage is TRBV7-9 and J usage is TRBJ2-6; no clear D. There are 14 residues in the CDR3. From germline, CDR1 is SEHNR and CDR2 FQNEAQ (reference sequence). Trimming pared 4 bases from V and 2 bases from J, leaving 6 bases between. The DNA of the CDR3 is TGTGCCAGCAGCTCAATGGCTGGGGCCAACGTCCTGACTTTC. It translates to CASSSMAGANVLTF.

This clonotype was seen more than once but under ten times. CDR3 sequence (DNA): TGTGCCAGCACGAAACTCTACGAGCAGTACTTC. This gives the protein CASTKLYEQYF. The chain joins TRBV7-9 to TRBJ2-7; no reliable D call. The germline CDR1 and CDR2 sequences are SEHNR and FQNEAQ (reference sequence). This CDR3 has 11 residues. The ends were cut back, 7 bases at V and 3 bases at J, with 7 bases in the middle. Drawing the rest from reference TRBV7-9 and TRBJ2-7, the complete variable domain is DTGVSQNPRHKITKRGQNVTFRCDPISEHNRLYWYRQTLGQGPEFLTYFQNEAQLEKSRLLSDRFSAERPKGSFSTLEIQRTEQGDSAMYLCASTKLYEQYFGPGTRLTVT.

This clonotype was counted a few times. The CDR3 spells CASSRGERTYNEQFF. The DNA for the CDR3 is TGTGCCAGCAGTAGGGGGGAGAGGACCTACAATGAGCAGTTCTTC. The chain couples TRBV6-2 or TRBV6-3 to TRBJ2-1, with D perhaps given as TRBD1 or TRBD2 (6 bases each). Trimming left V 5 bases short and J 2 bases short, with 13 bases between. In germline, CDR1 is MNHEY, CDR2 SVGEGT. CDR3 length: 15 residues.

V usage is TRBV12-3 or TRBV12-4 and J usage is TRBJ1-2, with 7 positions matching TRBD1. The junction had 4 bases not matched to a gene; V was cut back by 5 bases and J by 4 bases. The CDR3 is 13 amino acids. The CDR3 DNA follows: TGTGCCAGCAGTGTGGGACAGCTCTATGGCTACACCTTC. This translates into CASSVGQLYGYTF.

This clonotype showed up just a few times. V gene TRBV10-1 combines with J gene TRBJ2-7, with TRBD1 identical over 9 bases. Unmatched junction bases numbered 19, after V lost 8 bases and J lost 5 bases. Germline CDR1 WNHNN, CDR2 SYGVQD (reference sequence). This CDR3 contains 17 residues. In DNA, the CDR3 is TGCGCCAGCTTCTCGGGACAGGGAGACCCCGAGACCCACGAGCAGTACTTC. Translated: CASFSGQGDPETHEQYF.